A single sample is the source of the 21 T cell receptor beta chains below, sequenced in a study of cytotoxic CD8 clonotypes in ibrutinib-treated CLL (dated by TCRdb to about 2021). Library method: the immunoSEQ multiplex PCR assay. Not all clones reach the TCRdb copy of this immuneACCESS table, which keeps in-frame sequences only. Checked studies attribute under half of the gap to unresolved V genes and leave the rest unexplained. The sample table shows over 130,000 clones, and around 84% are seen once. The ten top clones hold 7.5% to 9% of the sample. Sequenced material: PBMCs, taken after 36 months of ibrutinib treatment. The receptor set was obtained from a human donor with chronic lymphocytic leukemia.

V and J are TRBV5-8 and TRBJ2-3, with TRBD1 matching over 9 bases. Trimming took 5 bases from V and 1 from J; bases not matched to a gene: 8. Germline-derived CDR1 and CDR2 are SGHTS and YDEGEE. CDR3 length: 16 residues. The CDR3 protein is CASRRGTGKGTDTQYF. The CDR3 DNA reads as TGTGCCAGCAGACGCGGGACAGGGAAAGGCACAGATACGCAGTATTTT.

The rearrangement links TRBV10-3 to TRBJ2-2, with a tentative D call TRBD2 (6 bases). Germline assignment: CDR1 ENHRY and CDR2 SYGVKD. CDR3 length: 15 residues. The V gene lost 10 bases and the J gene lost 4 bases, with 19 bases spanning the gap. The CDR3 bases are TGTGCCACCCTAGGACTACTATTAGGCACCGGGGAGCTGTTTTTT. Protein product: CATLGLLLGTGELFF.

V gene TRBV5-1 combines with J gene TRBJ1-2; D possibly corresponds to TRBD1 (6 bases). The CDR3 runs 12 residues. The V gene lost 5 bases and the J gene lost 6 bases, with 11 bases spanning the gap. Germline loops: CDR1 SGHRS, CDR2 YFSETQ. DNA for the CDR3: TGCGCCAGCAGTCCTGCAGGGGATGGCTACACCTTC. Protein sequence: CASSPAGDGYTF.

V usage is TRBV20-1 and J usage is TRBJ2-4, with D unresolved. V was pared by 3 bases and J by 7 bases, with 7 bases between. Per germline, CDR1 DFQATT and CDR2 SNEGSKA (reference sequence). CDR3 length equals 11 residues. CDR3 DNA: TGCAGTGCTAGTCGGCGGAACATTCAGTACTTC. This translates into CSASRRNIQYF.

The chain employs TRBV4-2 and TRBJ2-7, with a tentative D call TRBD2 (6 bases). The germline V gene encodes CDR1 LGHNA and CDR2 YNFKEQ. V lost 1 base, J lost 4 bases, and 17 bases lay in between. The CDR3 is 16 amino acids. CDR3 protein: CASSQAPRLVGYEQYF. The CDR3 DNA follows: TGTGCCAGCAGCCAAGCCCCCCGACTAGTCGGGTACGAGCAGTACTTC.

V and J are TRBV4-1 and TRBJ1-6; D gene unclear. CDR3 size: 13 residues. V lost 1 base to trimming and J lost 8 bases, with 6 bases between them. Germline CDR1 and CDR2: MGHRA and YSYEKL. This CDR3 reads CASSQAGDSPLHF. In nucleotides, the CDR3 is TGCGCCAGCAGCCAAGCTGGTGATTCACCCCTCCACTTT.

This clone was counted a few times. The chain is built from TRBV7-3 and TRBJ2-5; 7 nucleotides match TRBD1. The CDR3 runs to 14 residues. J lost 7 bases, V lost 0 bases, and 5 bases had no gene match. Germline assignment: CDR1 SGHTA and CDR2 FQGTGA. CDR3: CASSLTGGPGTQYF. The CDR3 DNA follows: TGTGCCAGCAGCTTAACAGGGGGCCCCGGGACCCAGTACTTC. The entire variable domain, with the rest obtained from reference TRBV7-3 and TRBJ2-5, is as follows: GAGVSQTPSNKVTEKGKYVELRCDPISGHTALYWYRQSLGQGPEFLIYFQGTGAADDSGLPNDRFFAVRPEGSVSTLKIQRTERGDSAVYLCASSLTGGPGTQYFGPGTRLLVL.

The V call is TRBV29-1, the J call TRBJ1-1; D remains unclear. CDR3 size: 16 residues. Trimming left V 7 bases short and J 9 bases short, with 30 bases between. The germline V gene has CDR1 SQVTM and CDR2 ANQGSEA. CDR3 in amino acids: CSGLALRQSGTLKAFF. As DNA, the CDR3 is TGCAGCGGGCTCGCTCTTAGGCAGTCCGGAACACTGAAAGCTTTCTTT.

V usage is TRBV5-1 and J usage is TRBJ2-1, with D perhaps being TRBD1 or TRBD2 (6 bases each). Deletions cut 4 bases from V and 2 bases from J, with 13 bases between. The CDR3 is 15 amino acids. Germline CDR1 SGHRS, CDR2 YFSETQ. CDR3 sequence: CASSPRGDPYNEQFF. The CDR3 coding sequence is TGCGCCAGCAGCCCAAGGGGGGACCCCTACAATGAGCAGTTCTTC.

V and J are TRBV9 and TRBJ2-7, with unresolved D. Trimming took off 0 bases at V and 5 bases at J, with 18 bases between the two ends. Germline loops: CDR1 SGDLS, CDR2 YYNGEE. The CDR3 is made up of 16 amino acids. The CDR3: CASSVALGWGAHEQYF. The CDR3 DNA sequence: TGTGCCAGCAGCGTAGCTCTTGGTTGGGGTGCCCACGAGCAGTACTTC.

This sequence joins TRBV6-5 and TRBJ1-1; D is unclear. Germline loops: CDR1 MNHEY, CDR2 SVGAGI. This CDR3 comprises 16 residues. Trimming stripped 0 bases from V and 4 bases from J, with 15 bases between. As DNA, the CDR3 is TGTGCCAGCAGTTACTCGATGGCAGCCGGATCCACTGAAGCTTTCTTT. Protein product: CASSYSMAAGSTEAFF.

V usage is TRBV5-1 and J usage is TRBJ1-6; possible D gene TRBD1, 6 bases. Germline CDR1 and CDR2: SGHRS and YFSETQ. The CDR3 spans 17 residues. V was cut by 3 bases and J by 0 bases, with 13 bases left in between. The DNA for the CDR3 is TGCGCCAGCAGCTGGGGGGCGGACAGCTCCTATAATTCACCCCTCCACTTT. This sequence encodes CASSWGADSSYNSPLHF.

This clone was detected only once. The chain is built from TRBV29-1 and TRBJ1-1, with D perhaps TRBD1 (5 bases). V dropped 3 bases and J dropped 6 bases, with 14 bases sitting between them. The CDR3 contains 13 residues. Germline CDR1 SQVTM, CDR2 ANQGSEA. The DNA for the CDR3 is TGCAGCGTTGAGGTATTGAAGGGACCTGAAGCTTTCTTT. Protein sequence: CSVEVLKGPEAFF.

V gene TRBV5-1 combines with J gene TRBJ2-2; maybe TRBD2 (5 bases). V lost 6 bases, J lost 5 bases, and 17 bases lay in between. The CDR3 is 15 amino acids. CDR1 and CDR2 (germline): SGHRS, YFSETQ. CDR3 in amino acids: CASIREGDGTGELFF. The CDR3 region has the DNA TGCGCCAGCATCAGAGAGGGCGATGGAACCGGGGAGCTGTTTTTT.

The V gene is TRBV2, the J gene TRBJ1-1; unclear D gene. Germline lookup yields CDR1 SNHLY and CDR2 FYNNEI. Trimming took off 6 bases at V and 2 bases at J, with 4 bases between the two ends. This CDR3 is built from 11 residues. As DNA, the CDR3 is TGTGCCAGCAGGGAAAACACTGAAGCTTTCTTT. Translating it yields CASRENTEAFF.

This clone was seen a single time. The chain has TRBV5-1 and TRBJ1-1; 7 bases align to TRBD1. Germline assignment: CDR1 SGHRS and CDR2 YFSETQ. With V trimmed by 5 bases and J by 11 bases, 15 bases remained unmatched. The CDR3 loop spans 14 amino acids. The CDR3, as DNA: TGCGCCAGCAGACCTATAGACAGGGAAGTGGAGGCTTTCTTT. Protein: CASRPIDREVEAFF. Supplemented by reference TRBV5-1 and TRBJ1-1, the full variable domain reads KAGVTQTPRYLIKTRGQQVTLSCSPISGHRSVSWYQQTPGQGLQFLFEYFSETQRNKGNFPGRFSGRQFSNSRSEMNVSTLELGDSALYLCASRPIDREVEAFFGQGTRLTVV.

This clone was observed a few times. The CDR3 DNA reads TGTGCCAGCAGCTTAAGACAGTCGTATCTGAACACTGAAGCTTTCTTT. Amino acids: CASSLRQSYLNTEAFF. The rearrangement uses TRBV7-8 and TRBJ1-1; D is possibly TRBD1 (5 bases). V gave up 2 bases and J gave up 0 bases, with 13 bases separating them. Germline V gene lookup returns CDR1 SGHVS and CDR2 FQNEAQ. This CDR3 has 16 amino acids.

This rearrangement joins TRBV5-1 to TRBJ2-7; TRBD1 agrees at 11 bases. The V gene end was trimmed by 0 bases and the J gene end by 1 base; junction bases not matched to a gene: 3. The CDR3 extends over 16 amino acids. The germline V gene encodes CDR1 SGHRS and CDR2 YFSETQ. The CDR3 coding sequence is TGCGCCAGCAGCTTGGAGGGGGACAGGGGGTCCTACGAGCAGTACTTC. Its translation: CASSLEGDRGSYEQYF.

The chain links TRBV27 to TRBJ2-1; the match to TRBD2 covers 12 bases. Germline-derived CDR1 and CDR2 are MNHEY and SMNVEV (reference sequence). CDR3 length equals 21 residues. The V segment lost 4 bases and the J segment 2 bases; nucleotides outside the gene matches: 18. The CDR3 DNA reads as TGTGCCAGCAGTTCTCTACCCTTACTAGCGGGAGGCAGCCTTACCTACAATGAGCAGTTCTTC. It is translated as CASSSLPLLAGGSLTYNEQFF.

About this clone itself: The sample holds other DNA sequences that translate to the same CDR3. The gene calls are TRBV18 and TRBJ1-1; weak D call: TRBD1 (6 bases). V lost 2 bases, J lost 5 bases, and 12 bases lay in between. This CDR3 spans 14 amino acids. Germline V gives CDR1 KGHSH, CDR2 LQKENI. The CDR3, as DNA: TGTGCCAGCTCACCAGGTCCTAGGGGGACTGAAGCTTTCTTT. It yields the protein CASSPGPRGTEAFF.

The chain links TRBV18 to TRBJ2-1; 10 bases align to TRBD1. The CDR3 is made up of 13 amino acids. V shed 6 bases, J shed 7 bases, and the junction held 3 bases outside the gene matches. The germline gives CDR1 KGHSH, CDR2 LQKENI. The CDR3 spells CASSQGQGNEQFF. CDR3 nucleotide sequence: TGTGCCAGCTCTCAGGGACAGGGGAATGAGCAGTTCTTC.